This TCR beta chain was found in a study of blood T cell repertoires in COVID-19. This clone was counted between two and nine times. Method: immunoSEQ multiplex PCR; TCRdb's copy keeps in-frame clones and lacks some. The data contain a few hundred thousand clones, around 92% of them singletons. Those who participated ranged in age from roughly 18 to 89 years and resided in about two dozen US areas. The V gene's germline CDR1 is SNHLY and CDR2 FYNNEI. The V segment lost 6 bases and the J segment 1 base; nucleotides outside the gene matches: 6. The length of the CDR3 is 15 residues. This clonotype originated in a woman in her sixties or seventies who had recovered from COVID-19. V usage is TRBV2 and J usage is TRBJ1-2; 9 bases fit TRBD1. The sequencing input was PBMCs or T cells enriched from blood (not recorded which). CDR3 amino acids: CASSWGQGGNYGYTF. CDR3 nucleotide sequence: TGTGCCAGCAGCTGGGGACAGGGCGGTAACTATGGCTACACCTTC. The whole variable domain, filled in from reference TRBV2 and TRBJ1-2, reads EPEVTQTPSHQVTQMGQEVILRCVPISNHLYFYWYRQILGQKVEFLVSFYNNEISEKSEIFDDQFSVERPDGSNFTLKIRSTKLEDSAMYFCASSWGQGGNYGYTFGSGTRLTVV.